Below are 22 T cell receptor beta chains sequenced from a single sample in a study of cytomegalovirus exposure and HLA in healthy donors. The method was immunoSEQ multiplex PCR; TCRdb's version includes in-frame clones alone and lacks a portion of them. There are roughly 60,000 clones in the sample; 91% occur only once, and about 2.2% lies in the top ten. Sequenced material: PBMCs. The receptor source for this set is a woman between 25 and 40 years old in good health and CMV-seronegative.

The CDR3 reads CASSYGDRMANTEAFF. CDR3 nucleotides: TGTGCCAGTAGTTATGGGGACAGGATGGCGAACACTGAAGCTTTCTTT. V gene TRBV19 combines with J gene TRBJ1-1; 8 nucleotides match TRBD1. This CDR3 is built from 16 residues. V lost 5 bases, J lost 1 base, and 9 bases stayed unmatched. CDR1 is LNHDA and CDR2 is SQIVND in the germline V gene (reference sequence).

The chain couples TRBV13 to TRBJ2-1, with 11 bases fitting TRBD1. J lost 6 bases, V lost 5 bases, and 12 bases had no gene match. This CDR3 region has 17 residues. Germline values: CDR1 PRHDT, CDR2 FYEKMQ (reference sequence). The CDR3 loop reads CASSPKWDRGGINEQFF. Written as DNA, the CDR3 is TGTGCCAGCAGCCCGAAGTGGGACAGGGGGGGAATCAATGAGCAGTTCTTC.

V usage is TRBV7-9 and J usage is TRBJ2-2; D perhaps matches TRBD2 (6 bases). This CDR3 contains 13 residues. CDR1 and CDR2 from the germline V gene are SEHNR and FQNEAQ (reference sequence). Trimming shortened V by 4 bases and J by 3 bases, and 6 bases separated the two germline ends. CDR3 region: CASSWGDTGELFF. CDR3 DNA: TGTGCCAGCAGCTGGGGGGACACCGGGGAGCTGTTTTTT.

V and J are TRBV11-1 and TRBJ1-3; 7 bases are a match to TRBD1. This CDR3 contains 14 residues. Trimming at V came to 5 bases and at J to 1 base, leaving 2 bases not matched to a gene. The germline CDR1 and CDR2 sequences are SGHAT and FQDESV (reference sequence). DNA of the CDR3: TGTGCCAGCAGCGCGACAGGGTCTGGAAACACCATATATTTT. This encodes CASSATGSGNTIYF.

The chain is built from TRBV19 and TRBJ2-1; 8 nucleotides align to TRBD2. V lost 5 bases and J lost 7; bases outside the gene matches: 7. From germline, CDR1 is LNHDA and CDR2 SQIVND (reference sequence). The CDR3 sequence is 14 residues long. CDR3 sequence: CASSYAGGGNEQFF. For the CDR3, the DNA is TGTGCCAGTAGTTACGCGGGAGGCGGGAATGAGCAGTTCTTC. The complete variable domain, with remaining parts taken from reference TRBV19 and TRBJ2-1, reads DGGITQSPKYLFRKEGQNVTLSCEQNLNHDAMYWYRQDPGQGLRLIYYSQIVNDFQKGDIAEGYSVSREKKESFPLTVTSAQKNPTAFYLCASSYAGGGNEQFFGPGTRLTVL.

The chain employs TRBV4-2 and TRBJ2-7; 7 bases align to TRBD1. This CDR3 is 13 amino acids long. J was trimmed by 8 bases and V by 1 base; bases with no gene match: 5. CDR1 is LGHNA, CDR2 YNFKEQ, per germline. The CDR3: CASSQVDRDKQYF. The CDR3 coding sequence is TGTGCCAGCAGCCAAGTCGACAGGGATAAGCAGTACTTC.

V and J are TRBV19 and TRBJ2-3, with D perhaps TRBD2 (5 bases). The V end lost 1 base, the J end lost 8 bases, and 19 bases lay between the germline ends. The CDR3 loop spans 16 amino acids. The germline gives CDR1 LNHDA, CDR2 SQIVND (reference sequence). CDR3 coding DNA: TGTGCCAGTAGTATAGGGCTAGCAGAAATACCACGTACGCAGTATTTT. This codes for CASSIGLAEIPRTQYF. The complete variable domain, with remaining parts taken from reference TRBV19 and TRBJ2-3, reads DGGITQSPKYLFRKEGQNVTLSCEQNLNHDAMYWYRQDPGQGLRLIYYSQIVNDFQKGDIAEGYSVSREKKESFPLTVTSAQKNPTAFYLCASSIGLAEIPRTQYFGPGTRLTVL.

The chain uses TRBV7-8 and TRBJ2-7; 7 bases match TRBD1. Germline CDR1 and CDR2: SGHVS and FQNEAQ. This CDR3 spans 16 amino acids. The J segment lost 2 bases and the V segment lost 6 bases, leaving 13 bases of the junction unmatched. The chain's CDR3 is CASSLRGPGQTYEQYF. DNA for the CDR3: TGTGCCAGCAGTTTAAGGGGACCGGGACAGACCTACGAGCAGTACTTC.

This chain joins TRBV10-3 and TRBJ1-2, with 8 positions matching TRBD1. Germline CDR1 reads ENHRY; CDR2 reads SYGVKD. The CDR3 loop spans 12 amino acids. Trimming took 6 bases from V and 8 from J; bases not matched to a gene: 5. The CDR3 here is CAIRGTGGGYTF. CDR3 DNA: TGTGCCATCAGGGGGACAGGCGGCGGCTACACCTTC.

The V and J genes are TRBV6-5 and TRBJ1-5; 8 positions agree with TRBD1. The germline gives CDR1 MNHEY, CDR2 SVGAGI. V lost 8 bases, J lost 6 bases, and 3 bases stayed unmatched. CDR3 length: 12 residues. The CDR3 nucleotides are TGTGCCAGCGGACAGGGCGGTCAGCCCCAGCATTTT. This codes for CASGQGGQPQHF.

This clone appeared a single time. The rearrangement joins TRBV6-5 to TRBJ1-2; TRBD1 matches at 10 bases. Germline CDR1 is MNHEY and CDR2 is SVGAGI. The CDR3 length is 14 residues. With 6 bases clipped from V and 8 bases from J, the junction kept 9 bases outside the gene matches. CDR3: CASSRIDRGQGYTF. CDR3 nucleotide sequence: TGTGCCAGCAGCCGAATCGACAGGGGGCAGGGCTACACCTTC.

The chain is built from TRBV27 and TRBJ1-4, with D possibly being TRBD1 (5 bases). Trimming removed 5 bases from V and 8 bases from J, with 21 bases in between. The length of the CDR3 is 16 residues. Germline values: CDR1 MNHEY, CDR2 SMNVEV (reference sequence). CDR3 protein: CASSVTAVEGSEKLFF. DNA for the CDR3: TGTGCCAGCAGTGTTACCGCGGTGGAGGGGTCCGAAAAACTGTTTTTT.

J is TRBJ2-1 and V is TRBV7-2; D might be TRBD2 (6 bases). Germline V gene sequence: CDR1 SGHTA, CDR2 FQGNSA. The CDR3 totals 14 residues. The V gene lost 5 bases and the J gene lost 7 bases, with 15 bases spanning the gap. In DNA, the CDR3 is TGTGCCAGCAGCCCCCTCCAGAGCGGGAATGAGCAGTTCTTC. Translation: CASSPLQSGNEQFF.

The V and J genes are TRBV7-8 and TRBJ2-1; 7 bases are shared with TRBD1. The germline CDR1 and CDR2 sequences are SGHVS and FQNEAQ. V was pared by 0 bases and J by 4 bases, with 9 bases of the junction left unmatched. This CDR3 has 17 amino acids. This chain's CDR3 is CASSLASGTEMYNEQFF. The CDR3 DNA reads TGTGCCAGCAGCTTAGCCTCCGGGACAGAAATGTACAATGAGCAGTTCTTC.

The chain combines TRBV30 with TRBJ1-4, with D tentatively TRBD1 (5 bases). CDR3 length: 14 residues. The ends were cut back, 0 bases at V and 8 bases at J, with 13 bases in the middle. CDR1 is GTSNPN, CDR2 SVGIG, per germline (reference sequence). In DNA, the CDR3 is TGTGCCTGGAGTGTTGGGGGAGGTGGGGAAAAACTGTTTTTT. Protein sequence: CAWSVGGGGEKLFF.

Here the CDR3 DNA reads TGTGCCAGCAGCGTCCGAGCGGGAGGGCCCACCGGGGAGCTGTTTTTT. Protein sequence: CASSVRAGGPTGELFF. This chain uses TRBV9 with TRBJ2-2; 10 bases match TRBD2. The junction had 5 bases not matched to a gene; V was cut back by 2 bases and J by 4 bases. Germline V gene data show CDR1 as SGDLS and CDR2 as YYNGEE. CDR3 length equals 16 residues.

This clone was counted once. The genes are TRBV7-9 and TRBJ2-1; no reliable D call. V was cut by 2 bases and J by 1 base, with 21 bases left in between. Germline values: CDR1 SEHNR, CDR2 FQNEAQ (reference sequence). The CDR3 covers 19 residues. CDR3 in amino acids: CASSLFNLGGTVSYNEQFF. The CDR3 DNA is TGTGCCAGCAGCTTATTCAATCTTGGCGGAACCGTTTCCTACAATGAGCAGTTCTTC.

This clone was found a few times. The rearrangement joins TRBV18 to TRBJ1-1; D is uncertain. The V gene lost 2 bases and the J gene lost 2 bases, with 12 bases spanning the gap. The germline gives CDR1 KGHSH, CDR2 LQKENI. CDR3 length: 15 amino acids. The CDR3 DNA is TGTGCCAGCTCACCAGGAACTGCAGGCAACACTGAAGCTTTCTTT. This codes for CASSPGTAGNTEAFF.

The J gene is TRBJ2-7, the V gene TRBV19; TRBD2 agrees at 9 bases. The trim removed 2 bases at V and 6 bases at J, leaving 8 bases unmatched. CDR1 LNHDA and CDR2 SQIVND come from the germline V gene (reference sequence). The CDR3 is 15 amino acids. This CDR3 is CASSIMASGVIEQYF. CDR3 sequence (DNA): TGTGCCAGTAGTATAATGGCTAGCGGGGTAATCGAGCAGTACTTC.

The rearrangement uses TRBV5-5 and TRBJ2-7, with 8 bases fitting TRBD1. V was pared by 4 bases and J by 5 bases, with 8 bases of the junction left unmatched. Per germline, CDR1 SGHKS and CDR2 YYEKEE (reference sequence). The length of the CDR3 is 14 residues. The CDR3 spells CASSPGQGRDEQYF. The CDR3 nucleotides read TGTGCCAGCAGCCCCGGACAGGGAAGGGACGAGCAGTACTTC.

V usage is TRBV28 and J usage is TRBJ2-3; 14 bases match TRBD2. The CDR3 runs 17 residues. Trimming removed 6 bases from V and 2 bases from J; junction bases left unmatched: 7. In germline, CDR1 is MDHEN, CDR2 SYDVKM. The CDR3 DNA reads TGTGCCAGCAGCCTGCCGGGACTAGCGGGAGACACAGATACGCAGTATTTT. It encodes CASSLPGLAGDTDTQYF. Filled out from reference TRBV28 and TRBJ2-3, the complete variable domain reads DVKVTQSSRYLVKRTGEKVFLECVQDMDHENMFWYRQDPGLGLRLIYFSYDVKMKEKGDIPEGYSVSREKKERFSLILESASTNQTSMYLCASSLPGLAGDTDTQYFGPGTRLTVL.

The J gene is TRBJ2-5, the V gene TRBV6-5; D ambiguous. The CDR3 runs to 14 residues. Germline V lookup: CDR1 MNHEY, CDR2 SVGAGI. Trimming took 5 bases from V and 5 from J, leaving 15 bases between them. CDR3 protein: CASSENYSAETQYF. The CDR3 nucleotides read TGTGCCAGCAGTGAAAACTACTCTGCGGAGACCCAGTACTTC.